Listed here are 11 T cell receptor beta chains from one sample, sequenced in a study of T cell changes during pregnancy in multiple sclerosis. Profiling relied on immunoSEQ multiplex PCR, and the TCRdb table lists in-frame clones only, not all of them. The sample comprises 35,000 to 50,000 clones, 70% to 90% of which are singletons, and about 0.6% rests with the top ten. The sequencing here drew on CD4+ T cells from peripheral blood mononuclear cells, taken in the first trimester of pregnancy. These receptors all stem from a female donor with multiple sclerosis, enrolled in a pregnancy study.

The chain uses TRBV7-2 and TRBJ2-2; TRBD2 agrees at 14 bases. Germline assignment: CDR1 SGHTA and CDR2 FQGNSA. The CDR3 is 19 residues long. V was clipped by 5 bases and J by 4 bases; unmatched bases: 12. The CDR3 nucleotides are TGTGCCAGCAGCCAACATGGGGGACTAGCGGGAGTCTTCACCGGGGAGCTGTTTTTT. It encodes CASSQHGGLAGVFTGELFF.

The chain recombines TRBV5-8 with TRBJ1-2; D is possibly TRBD1 (5 bases). This CDR3 region has 15 residues. Germline CDR1 and CDR2: SGHTS and YDEGEE. The V end lost 3 bases, the J end lost 4 bases, and 16 bases lay between the germline ends. The CDR3 sequence: CASSSSTGLIYGYTF. In nucleotides, the CDR3 is TGTGCCAGCAGCTCCTCCACGGGACTAATCTATGGCTACACCTTC.

This chain links TRBV11-3 with TRBJ1-1, with D maybe TRBD1 (5 bases). Trimming left V 2 bases short and J 4 bases short, with 14 bases between. CDR1 and CDR2 (germline): SGHNT, YENEEA. CDR3 size: 15 residues. In DNA form, the CDR3 reads TGTGCCAGCAGCTTAACCGTGGGGGGGGGCACTGAAGCTTTCTTT. Its protein is CASSLTVGGGTEAFF.

The chain is built from TRBV19 and TRBJ2-6; TRBD1 matches at 7 bases. Per germline, CDR1 LNHDA and CDR2 SQIVND (reference sequence). Losses at the gene ends were 8 bases for V and 1 base for J; bases not matched to a gene: 11. This CDR3 has 17 residues. DNA of the CDR3: TGTGCCAGTCGACAGGGCAGGGGAAAATCTGGGGCCAACGTCCTGACTTTC. It specifies CASRQGRGKSGANVLTF.

This clone occurred once. The chain employs TRBV7-2 and TRBJ2-7; TRBD1 aligns across 7 bases. Trimming at V came to 1 base and at J to 2 bases, leaving 5 bases not matched to a gene. The CDR3 runs 15 residues. Germline V gives CDR1 SGHTA, CDR2 FQGNSA. The DNA for the CDR3 is TGTGCCAGCAGCTTAGTTATAGGGGGCACCTACGAGCAGTACTTC. This sequence encodes CASSLVIGGTYEQYF.

The rearrangement uses TRBV25-1 and TRBJ1-1; D is unresolved. The germline V gene encodes CDR1 MGHDK and CDR2 SYGVNS. The CDR3 has 11 amino acids. Deletions cut 3 bases from V and 14 bases from J, with 13 bases between. CDR3 nucleotide sequence: TGTGCCAGCAGTGACATGTTGAGGAACTTCTTT. Its protein is CASSDMLRNFF.

In this sample, this clone turned up a few times. The rearrangement links TRBV6-1 to TRBJ2-7; TRBD1 is a possible D gene (7 bases). This CDR3 has 14 residues. Trimming took off 7 bases at V and 6 bases at J, with 19 bases between the two ends. CDR1 is MNHNS and CDR2 is SASEGT in the germline V gene. Here the CDR3 reads CASIRQGGRSEQYF. The CDR3 bases are TGTGCCAGCATTCGACAGGGAGGTCGCTCCGAGCAGTACTTC.

In this sample, this clone turned up a few times. The chain is built from TRBV7-3 and TRBJ1-1; 7 nucleotides match TRBD1. The germline gives CDR1 SGHTA, CDR2 FQGTGA. Trimming at V came to 4 bases and at J to 0 bases, leaving 5 bases not matched to a gene. The CDR3 extends over 15 amino acids. CDR3 residues: CASSSQTGLNTEAFF. CDR3 sequence (DNA): TGTGCCAGCAGCTCTCAGACAGGGCTGAACACTGAAGCTTTCTTT. Drawing the rest from reference TRBV7-3 and TRBJ1-1, the complete variable domain is GAGVSQTPSNKVTEKGKYVELRCDPISGHTALYWYRQSLGQGPEFLIYFQGTGAADDSGLPNDRFFAVRPEGSVSTLKIQRTERGDSAVYLCASSSQTGLNTEAFFGQGTRLTVV.

The chain is built from TRBV11-2 and TRBJ2-7; unclear D gene. This CDR3 region has 12 residues. V was cut by 2 bases and J by 2 bases, with 4 bases left in between. Per germline, CDR1 SGHAT and CDR2 FQNNGV. The CDR3 region is CASSLTTYEQYF. CDR3 in DNA: TGTGCCAGCAGCTTAACTACCTACGAGCAGTACTTC.

The chain links TRBV4-3 to TRBJ2-1; 7 bases line up with TRBD1. There are 16 residues in the CDR3. Losses at the gene ends were 4 bases for V and 4 bases for J; bases not matched to a gene: 10. Germline assignment: CDR1 LGHNA and CDR2 YSLEER. The CDR3 DNA follows: TGCGCCAGCAGCCCAGAGGGGACAGACTCTTACAATGAGCAGTTCTTC. It translates to CASSPEGTDSYNEQFF.

The V gene is TRBV9, the J gene TRBJ1-1; TRBD1 matches at 8 bases. V was clipped by 3 bases and J by 11 bases; unmatched bases: 6. The CDR3 is 12 amino acids. Germline CDR1 is SGDLS and CDR2 is YYNGEE. The CDR3 DNA is TGTGCCAGCAGCGGCGGACAGGGACGTGCTTTCTTT. Its protein is CASSGGQGRAFF.